This paragraph reports one TCR beta chain. This entry is derived from a study of blood T cell repertoires in COVID-19. Repertoires were generated with immunoSEQ multiplex PCR, while TCRdb's copy carries only in-frame clones and drops some. This table has a few hundred thousand clones, approximately 91% appearing once. Germline V gene data show CDR1 as SGDLS and CDR2 as YYNGEE. This CDR3 is 18 amino acids long. Trimming cost V 0 bases and J 4 bases; bases outside gene matches: 15. This clonotype originated in a woman under 30 who had been exposed to COVID-19. The source material was PBMCs or T cells enriched from blood (not recorded which). The V gene is TRBV9, the J gene TRBJ2-5, with 7 bases identical to TRBD1. CDR3 in DNA: TGTGCCAGCAGCGTAGTTCCACAGGGGCCAATCTTTGGAGAGACCCAGTACTTC. Translated, it gives CASSVVPQGPIFGETQYF.